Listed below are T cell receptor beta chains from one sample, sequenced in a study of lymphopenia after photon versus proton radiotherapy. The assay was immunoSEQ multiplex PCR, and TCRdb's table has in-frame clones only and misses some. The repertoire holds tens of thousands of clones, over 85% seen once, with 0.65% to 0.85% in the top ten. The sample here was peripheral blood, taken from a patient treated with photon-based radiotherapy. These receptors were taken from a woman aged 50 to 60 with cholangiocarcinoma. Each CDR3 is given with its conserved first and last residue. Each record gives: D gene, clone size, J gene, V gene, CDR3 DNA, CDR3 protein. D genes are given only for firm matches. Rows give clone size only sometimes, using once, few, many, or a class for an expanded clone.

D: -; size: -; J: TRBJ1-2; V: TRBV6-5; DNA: TGTGCCAGCAGTTACGGGGCAGGGAATGGTGATGGCTACACCTTC; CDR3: CASSYGAGNGDGYTF
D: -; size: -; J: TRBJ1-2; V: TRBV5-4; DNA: TGTGCCAGCAGCTTGGGTAGGGGGAGTAGGGATGGCTACACCTTC; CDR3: CASSLGRGSRDGYTF
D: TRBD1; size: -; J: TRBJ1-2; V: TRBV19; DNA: TGTGCCAGTAGTTTTCAGGGACAGGGGGACCGAAACTATGGCTACACCTTC; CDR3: CASSFQGQGDRNYGYTF
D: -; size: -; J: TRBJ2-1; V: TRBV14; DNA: TGTGCCAGCAGCCAAGAGCCCCCCCACAATGAGCAGTTCTTC; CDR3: CASSQEPPHNEQFF
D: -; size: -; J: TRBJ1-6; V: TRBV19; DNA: TGTGCCAGTAGCATACGGACTAATTCACCCCTCCACTTT; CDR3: CASSIRTNSPLHF
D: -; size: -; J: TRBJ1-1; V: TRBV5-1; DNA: TGCGCCAGCAGCTTGGCCAGCGGGAACCCCCTTACAAACACTGAAGCTTTCTTT; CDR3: CASSLASGNPLTNTEAFF
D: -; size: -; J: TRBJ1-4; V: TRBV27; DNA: TGTGCCAGCAGTTTCGATCGACGGACCTCAACTAATGAAAAACTGTTTTTT; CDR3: CASSFDRRTSTNEKLFF
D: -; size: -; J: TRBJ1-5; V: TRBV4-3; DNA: TGCGCCAGCAGCCAAGATGGGAGAGGGGATCAGCCCCAGCATTTT; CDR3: CASSQDGRGDQPQHF
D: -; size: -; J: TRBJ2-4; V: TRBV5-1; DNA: TGCGCCAGCAGCGGATCCGGGACACAGTACTTC; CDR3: CASSGSGTQYF
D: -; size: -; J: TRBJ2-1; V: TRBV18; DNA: TGTGCCAGCTCAGAGAGGACAGAGGACAATGAGCAGTTCTTC; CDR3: CASSERTEDNEQFF
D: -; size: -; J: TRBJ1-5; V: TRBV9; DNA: TGTGCCAGCAGCCAGGGAGGGGGCAATCAGCCCCAGCATTTT; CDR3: CASSQGGGNQPQHF
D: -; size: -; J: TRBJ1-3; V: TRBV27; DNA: TGTGCCAGTGGAACAGGGAATCGAAACACCATATATTTT; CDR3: CASGTGNRNTIYF
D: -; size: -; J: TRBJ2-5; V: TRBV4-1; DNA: TGCGCCAGCAGCCGTGCTGTAGGGGAGACCCAGTACTTC; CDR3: CASSRAVGETQYF
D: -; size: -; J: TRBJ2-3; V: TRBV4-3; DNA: TGCGCCAGCAGCCTCGACGTTCAAAATACGCAGTATTTT; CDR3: CASSLDVQNTQYF
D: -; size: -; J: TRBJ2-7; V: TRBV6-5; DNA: TGTGCCAGCAGACAGGCCAGGGAATTGATCTACGAGCAGTACTTC; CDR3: CASRQARELIYEQYF
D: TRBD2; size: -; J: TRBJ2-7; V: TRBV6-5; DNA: TGTGCCAGCAGTTACGGGCGGCTAGCGGTTAACTACGAGCAGTACTTC; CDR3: CASSYGRLAVNYEQYF
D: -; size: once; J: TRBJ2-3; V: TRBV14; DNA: TGTGCCAGCAGCCAGGCAGCAGATACGCAGTATTTT; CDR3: CASSQAADTQYF
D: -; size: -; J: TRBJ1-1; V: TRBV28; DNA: TGTGCCAGCAGTCCGGAACAGGGAAGCGGAGAAGCTTTCTTT; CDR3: CASSPEQGSGEAFF
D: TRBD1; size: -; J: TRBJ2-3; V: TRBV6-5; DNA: TGTGCCAGCAGTTACTTGTCGGGACAGGTCGGCTATACGCAGTATTTT; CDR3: CASSYLSGQVGYTQYF
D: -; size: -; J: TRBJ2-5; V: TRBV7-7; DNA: TGTGCCAGCAGCTTAGCGGGTGGAGGGCGTCAGACCCAGTACTTC; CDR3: CASSLAGGGRQTQYF
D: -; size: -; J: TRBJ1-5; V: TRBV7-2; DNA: TGTGCCAGCAGCCCCTCTGGGGGCAATCAGCCCCAGCATTTT; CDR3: CASSPSGGNQPQHF
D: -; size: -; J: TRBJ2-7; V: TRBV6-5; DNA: TGTGCCAGCAGTTGGGGGGGGACAGGCTCCTACGAGCAGTACTTC; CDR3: CASSWGGTGSYEQYF
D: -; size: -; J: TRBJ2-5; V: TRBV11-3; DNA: TGTGCCAGCAGCCCCGGTGGGGGCCAAGAGACCCAGTACTTC; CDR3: CASSPGGGQETQYF
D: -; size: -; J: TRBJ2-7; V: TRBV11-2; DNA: TGTGCCAGCAGCTTCGGAGACTATTCCTACGAGCAGTACTTC; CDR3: CASSFGDYSYEQYF
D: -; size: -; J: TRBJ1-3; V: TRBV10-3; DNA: TGTGCCATCAGTGAGTTAAGATCCGGAAACACCATATATTTT; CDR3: CAISELRSGNTIYF
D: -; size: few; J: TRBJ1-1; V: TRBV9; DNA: TGTGCCAGCAGCGTAAACGGGAACACTGAAGCTTTCTTT; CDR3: CASSVNGNTEAFF
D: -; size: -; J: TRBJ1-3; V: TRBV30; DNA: TGTGCCTGGAGTCAGCCCTCTACGCCCGCTGGAAACACCATATATTTT; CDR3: CAWSQPSTPAGNTIYF
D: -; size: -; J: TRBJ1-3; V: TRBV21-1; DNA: TGTGCCAGCAGTAGCGGTTTACGTGGAAACACCATATATTTT; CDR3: CASSSGLRGNTIYF
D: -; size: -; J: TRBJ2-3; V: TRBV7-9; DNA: TGTGCCAGCTTGGGTTACAGGGAAAATGATACGCAGTATTTT; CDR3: CASLGYRENDTQYF
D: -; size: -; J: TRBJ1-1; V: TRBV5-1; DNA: TGCGCCAGCACCGTGTTGGGGGCTTCAACTGAAGCTTTCTTT; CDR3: CASTVLGASTEAFF
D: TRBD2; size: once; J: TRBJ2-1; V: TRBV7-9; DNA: TGTGCCAGCAGCTTCGCTAGCGGGGGGGCTGGGTCCTACAATGAGCAGTTCTTC; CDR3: CASSFASGGAGSYNEQFF
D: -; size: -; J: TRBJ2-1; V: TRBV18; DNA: TGTGCCAGCTCACCGACGTCAGCAACGTATGCCAATGAGCAGTTCTTC; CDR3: CASSPTSATYANEQFF
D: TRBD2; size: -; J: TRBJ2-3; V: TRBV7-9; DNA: TGTGCCAGCAGACCGGGACTAGCGGGGGCCTTCACAGATACGCAGTATTTT; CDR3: CASRPGLAGAFTDTQYF
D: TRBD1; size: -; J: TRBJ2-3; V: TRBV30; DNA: TGTGCCTGGAGGAGGACAGGCAGCACAGATACGCAGTATTTT; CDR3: CAWRRTGSTDTQYF
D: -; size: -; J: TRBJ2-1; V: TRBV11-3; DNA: TGTGCCAGCAGCTTAACCCGCAACAATGAGCAGTTCTTC; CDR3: CASSLTRNNEQFF
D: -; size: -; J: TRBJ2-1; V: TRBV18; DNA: TGTGCCAGCTCACCGACGGAAATTCACTACAATGAGCAGTTCTTC; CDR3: CASSPTEIHYNEQFF